This T cell receptor beta chain came from a study of OX40 agonist ivuxolimab in advanced cancers. Background on the study: Melanoma, hepatocellular carcinoma, head and neck or renal cell cancer occurred in dose-escalation patients. At 82.7% male, the cohort had a mean age of 60 years, ranging from 23 to 79.

The repertoire was sequenced with immunoSEQ multiplex PCR; TCRdb's copy has only in-frame clones and lacks some. In the table there are under 70,000 clones, around 89% of which are singletons. Germline V gives CDR1 SGDLS, CDR2 YYNGEE. Deletions cut 0 bases from V and 5 bases from J, with 14 bases between. The length of the CDR3 is 15 residues. The sequence came from an adult with an advanced solid tumor such as melanoma, head and neck, liver or kidney cancer. The sample here was CD4+ or CD8+ T cells sorted from blood, taken in a trial of the OX40 agonist ivuxolimab. The chain combines TRBV9 with TRBJ1-2, with no clear D. This chain's CDR3 is CASSVGGGREYGYTF. The CDR3 coding sequence is TGTGCCAGCAGCGTAGGAGGAGGGAGGGAGTATGGCTACACCTTC.